A selection of T cell receptor beta chains follows, all from one sample in a study of response to subunit inactivated influenza vaccine. Using its own MiXCR run on the RT-PCR reads, TCRdb lists one record per CDR3 protein. The sample shows about 620,000 distinct CDR3 sequences, 11% of them seen only once. This same sample was also taken into another study, of T cells expressing NK-cell markers.

The specimen was PBMCs from blood, collected on the day of vaccination. Receptors originate from a man aged 45 to 65 who received an inactivated influenza vaccine. Each CDR3 is given with its conserved first and last residue. A D gene is named only where the DNA matches it firmly. Part of the rows lack a size; the others show once, few, many or a class for expanded clones.

size: .
J: TRBJ2-1
length: 15
D: .
V: TRBV4-2
DNA: TGTGCCAGCAGCCTCAATGAGTGGGGATACAATGAGCAGTTCTTC
CDR3: CASSLNEWGYNEQFF

size: .
J: TRBJ2-3
length: 15
D: .
V: TRBV7-2
DNA: TGTGCCAGCAGCTGGGGGGGCGGGACCACAGATACGCAGTATTTT
CDR3: CASSWGGGTTDTQYF

size: many
J: TRBJ2-7
length: 14
D: .
V: TRBV6-5
DNA: TGTGCCAGCAGTACTCCAGAGTCGTGGTACGAGCAGTACTTC
CDR3: CASSTPESWYEQYF

size: .
J: TRBJ2-1
length: 12
D: TRBD2
V: TRBV28
DNA: TGTGCCAGCAGTAGAAGGGCGGGAGCATTATTCTTC
CDR3: CASSRRAGALFF

size: .
J: TRBJ2-2
length: 17
D: TRBD2
V: TRBV10-3
DNA: TGTGCCATCAGTCCTAGCGGGGGGCCGATGAACACCGGGGAGCTGTTTTTT
CDR3: CAISPSGGPMNTGELFF

size: few
J: TRBJ2-7
length: 14
D: TRBD2
V: TRBV20-1
DNA: TGCAGTGCTAGAGATGGGAGGGCTGCTATCGAGCAGTACTTC
CDR3: CSARDGRAAIEQYF

size: many
J: TRBJ2-5
length: 11
D: .
V: TRBV5-5
DNA: TGTGCCAGCAGCTTTATTGAGACCCAGTACTTC
CDR3: CASSFIETQYF

size: few
J: TRBJ2-1
length: 13
D: .
V: TRBV11-2
DNA: TGTGCCAGCAGCTTAGGCTTTTTGAATGAGCAGTTCTTC
CDR3: CASSLGFLNEQFF

size: .
J: TRBJ1-6
length: 16
D: TRBD1
V: TRBV12-3/TRBV12-4
DNA: TGTGCCAGCAGTCGACAGGGGAGCTCCTATAATTCACCCCTCCACTTT
CDR3: CASSRQGSSYNSPLHF

size: .
J: TRBJ2-4
length: 14
D: .
V: TRBV9
DNA: TGTGCCAGCAGCGTAGGGAGAGGGGAAAACATTCAGTACTTC
CDR3: CASSVGRGENIQYF

size: .
J: TRBJ2-7
length: 14
D: .
V: TRBV27
DNA: TGTGCCAGCAAAATTGTCCTCCACTCCTACGAGCAGTACTTC
CDR3: CASKIVLHSYEQYF

size: few
J: TRBJ2-1
length: 20
D: TRBD2
V: TRBV6-2/TRBV6-3
DNA: TGTGCCAGCAGTTATGTGTCGGGACTAGCGGGAGATGGCCCCTACAATGAGCAGTTCTTC
CDR3: CASSYVSGLAGDGPYNEQFF

size: few
J: TRBJ1-2
length: 14
D: .
V: TRBV7-9
DNA: TGTGCCAGCAGCTTAGAAATCGGAGACTATGGCTACACCTTC
CDR3: CASSLEIGDYGYTF

size: many
J: TRBJ1-5
length: 14
D: TRBD1
V: TRBV4-3
DNA: TGCGCCAGCAGCCTTGGGACAGTTAATCAGCCCCAGCATTTT
CDR3: CASSLGTVNQPQHF

size: .
J: TRBJ2-7
length: 14
D: .
V: TRBV15
DNA: TGTGCCACCAGCAGAGGGGCAGGCGGATACGAGCAGTACTTC
CDR3: CATSRGAGGYEQYF

size: .
J: TRBJ2-7
length: 14
D: .
V: TRBV10-3
DNA: TGTGCCATCAGTGACGTGGCGATCGATTACGAGCAGTACTTC
CDR3: CAISDVAIDYEQYF

size: many
J: TRBJ2-1
length: 15
D: TRBD2
V: TRBV10-3
DNA: TGTGCCATCAGTGAGGAGGGACTATCCTACAATGAGCAGTTCTTC
CDR3: CAISEEGLSYNEQFF

size: few
J: TRBJ1-2
length: 15
D: .
V: TRBV20-1
DNA: TGCAGTGCTAGAGTTCAACGGCAGATGAACTATGGCTACACCTTC
CDR3: CSARVQRQMNYGYTF

size: many
J: TRBJ1-6
length: 14
D: .
V: TRBV6-5
DNA: TGTGCCAGCAGTTACCCCACAGAAAATTCACCCCTCCACTTT
CDR3: CASSYPTENSPLHF

size: .
J: TRBJ2-2
length: 15
D: TRBD1
V: TRBV5-5
DNA: TGTGCCAGCAGCCCCCCGGGACAGGGGGCCGGGGAGCTGTTTTTT
CDR3: CASSPPGQGAGELFF